This entry concerns a single T cell receptor beta chain. Sequencing used immunoSEQ multiplex PCR; TCRdb keeps in-frame clones, though not all of them. Of about 200,000 clones listed, roughly nine tenths are singletons. This CDR3 region has 14 residues. V lost 2 bases and J lost 7, with 11 bases in between. The V gene's germline CDR1 is SNHLY and CDR2 FYNNEI. The sample comes from a study of blood T cell repertoires in COVID-19. The sequence came from a man between 60 and 75 years old who had recovered from COVID-19. The sample taken for sequencing was peripheral blood. The rearrangement links TRBV2 to TRBJ1-4, with D perhaps matching TRBD1 (6 bases). DNA of the CDR3: TGTGCCAGCAGTGAAAACAGGGCGGGTGAAAAACTGTTTTTT. Translating gives CASSENRAGEKLFF.